The text below deals with one T cell receptor (beta chain). One entry per CDR3 protein, called by TCRdb with MiXCR from the 5' RACE reads. Of tens of thousands of distinct CDR3 sequences listed, 13% are singletons. These data come from a study of T-cell memory formation after mild COVID-19. Study summary: Across donors, TCR clusters were largely donor specific.

The V and J ends lost 6 bases and 0 bases, in that order; junction bases with no gene match: 4. CDR3 length equals 14 residues. Germline assignment: CDR1 SQVTM and CDR2 ANQGSEA. Sequencing was done on a sample of PBMCs or a T cell subset sorted from them (not recorded which). This clonotype was sampled from an adult woman who had mild COVID-19 (a few samples of this study predate the infection). Cell type and time point are not known. V usage is TRBV29-1 and J usage is TRBJ2-7; 11 positions match TRBD1. CDR3 protein: CSVGQGVSSYEQYF. Written as DNA, the CDR3 is TGCAGCGTGGGACAGGGGGTGAGCTCCTACGAGCAGTACTTC.